The 26 T cell receptor beta chains presented below share a single source sample, sequenced in a study of T-cell memory formation after mild COVID-19. Each CDR3 protein gets one entry after TCRdb re-called the 5' RACE reads with MiXCR. Among some 210,000 distinct CDR3 sequences listed, roughly 30% were seen once. Sequencing was performed on PBMCs or a T cell subset sorted from them (not recorded which). These receptors came from an adult woman who had mild COVID-19 (a few samples of this study predate the infection). Cell type and time point are not known.

The chain couples TRBV24-1 to TRBJ2-2; 14 nucleotides align to TRBD2. Germline trimming cut 6 bases from V and 0 bases from J; bases unmatched to any gene: 11. CDR1 KGHDR and CDR2 SFDVKD come from the germline V gene. The length of the CDR3 is 20 residues. The CDR3 loop is CATSPQPGLAGGSNTGELFF. The DNA for the CDR3 is TGTGCCACCAGTCCTCAACCTGGACTAGCGGGAGGCTCGAACACCGGGGAGCTGTTTTTT.

This clonotype was seen a handful of times. CDR3 residues: CASSLRVTTNEKLFF. Written as DNA, the CDR3 is TGTGCCAGCAGCCTGAGGGTGACAACTAATGAAAAACTGTTTTTT. This chain uses TRBV7-2 with TRBJ1-4; no firm D call. V was pared by 5 bases and J by 0 bases, with 10 bases between. Germline assignment: CDR1 SGHTA and CDR2 FQGNSA. The CDR3 sequence is 15 residues long.

This clonotype appeared a few times. V and J are TRBV10-3 and TRBJ1-1; D possibly corresponds to TRBD1 (5 bases). Germline V gives CDR1 ENHRY, CDR2 SYGVKD. Trimming shortened V by 6 bases and J by 5 bases, and 13 bases separated the two germline ends. This CDR3 spans 13 amino acids. This chain's CDR3 is CAIRAGEATEAFF. In DNA form, the CDR3 reads TGTGCCATCAGGGCGGGGGAGGCTACTGAAGCTTTCTTT.

V gene TRBV28 combines with J gene TRBJ1-4, with D possibly TRBD1 on 6 matching bases. This CDR3 has 15 residues. Germline assignment: CDR1 MDHEN and CDR2 SYDVKM. V dropped 5 bases and J dropped 7 bases, with 17 bases sitting between them. DNA for the CDR3: TGTGCCAGCAGTCCCTACACAGGGAAGCGTGAAAAACTGTTTTTT. Protein sequence: CASSPYTGKREKLFF.

The table lists this clonotype with a few counts. V is TRBV7-9 and J is TRBJ1-5, with D unclear. Trimming pared 5 bases from V and 0 bases from J, leaving 11 bases between. Germline V gives CDR1 SEHNR, CDR2 FQNEAQ (reference sequence). This CDR3 region has 15 residues. DNA for the CDR3: TGTGCCAGCAGCCGCACGGGAAATAGCAATCAGCCCCAGCATTTT. Translating gives CASSRTGNSNQPQHF. Supplemented by reference TRBV7-9 and TRBJ1-5, the full variable domain reads DTGVSQNPRHKITKRGQNVTFRCDPISEHNRLYWYRQTLGQGPEFLTYFQNEAQLEKSRLLSDRFSAERPKGSFSTLEIQRTEQGDSAMYLCASSRTGNSNQPQHFGDGTRLSIL.

This clonotype has more than one count but fewer than ten. This rearrangement joins TRBV11-2 to TRBJ2-3, with D possibly TRBD2 on 5 matching bases. Germline V gives CDR1 SGHAT, CDR2 FQNNGV. The CDR3 length is 15 residues. Trimming left V 3 bases short and J 5 bases short, with 15 bases between. The CDR3 sequence: CASSFGSTRGDTQYF. CDR3 coding DNA: TGTGCCAGCAGCTTCGGGTCCACTCGGGGAGATACGCAGTATTTT.

The chain is built from TRBV5-1 and TRBJ2-5; TRBD2 matches 10 bases. The CDR3 sequence is 16 residues long. The germline V gene has CDR1 SGHRS and CDR2 YFSETQ. Germline trimming cut 4 bases from V and 5 bases from J; bases unmatched to any gene: 11. The CDR3 sequence: CASSTQLAGPRETQYF. The CDR3 nucleotides read TGCGCCAGCAGCACACAACTAGCGGGGCCGCGGGAGACCCAGTACTTC.

This clonotype has more than one count but fewer than ten. The gene calls are TRBV9 and TRBJ2-7, with TRBD2 identical over 11 bases. Germline V gene lookup returns CDR1 SGDLS and CDR2 YYNGEE. The CDR3 is 19 amino acids. The V segment lost 0 bases and the J segment 2 bases; nucleotides outside the gene matches: 13. The CDR3: CASSVAPTGLAGGPYEQYF. The CDR3 DNA sequence: TGTGCCAGCAGCGTAGCGCCCACGGGGCTAGCGGGGGGTCCCTACGAGCAGTACTTC.

This clonotype was observed a few times. The V gene is TRBV7-3, the J gene TRBJ2-7, with D perhaps matching TRBD1 or TRBD2 (5 bases each). Germline V lookup: CDR1 SGHTA, CDR2 FQGTGA. The CDR3 runs to 15 residues. V was clipped by 5 bases and J by 3 bases, with 17 bases between them. The CDR3 nucleotides are TGTGCCAGCAGCCCTCGGGGTGGGACCGACTACGAGCAGTACTTC. Translation gives CASSPRGGTDYEQYF.

In this sample, this clonotype turned up a few times. The V gene is TRBV20-1, the J gene TRBJ1-3, with 7 bases fitting TRBD1. The CDR3 contains 13 residues. Unmatched junction bases numbered 10, after V lost 6 bases and J lost 8 bases. Germline assignment: CDR1 DFQATT and CDR2 SNEGSKA (reference sequence). The CDR3 DNA reads TGCAGTGCGAGGGGACAGACCGGACACACCATATATTTT. Encoded protein: CSARGQTGHTIYF.

The V call is TRBV29-1, the J call TRBJ2-7; D might be TRBD1 (7 bases). CDR3 length equals 12 residues. V lost 5 bases, J lost 3 bases, and 11 bases lay in between. Germline V gives CDR1 SQVTM, CDR2 ANQGSEA. The CDR3 spells CSVFRGDYEQYF. CDR3 nucleotide sequence: TGCAGCGTTTTCAGGGGGGACTACGAGCAGTACTTC.

The V call is TRBV6-5, the J call TRBJ1-2, with D maybe TRBD1 (6 bases). V shed 6 bases and J shed 10 bases, with 15 bases lying between them. CDR3 length equals 12 residues. Germline loops: CDR1 MNHEY, CDR2 SVGAGI. CDR3 coding DNA: TGTGCCAGCAGCGGACAGCCTCCCGACTACACCTTC. It codes for CASSGQPPDYTF.

The V gene is TRBV24-1, the J gene TRBJ2-1, with 9 bases fitting TRBD1. Germline CDR1 and CDR2: KGHDR and SFDVKD. V trimming: 4 bases; J trimming: 5 bases; junction bases outside the gene matches: 11. The CDR3 has 17 amino acids. The CDR3 sequence: CATSESPGQGVHNEQFF. The CDR3 DNA follows: TGTGCCACCAGTGAGTCACCGGGACAGGGTGTACACAATGAGCAGTTCTTC.

The V and J genes are TRBV7-6 and TRBJ1-5, with D possibly being TRBD1 (5 bases). Between the trimmed V and J ends, which lost 2 bases and 7 bases, there was a span of 12 bases. This CDR3 has 14 amino acids. Germline loops: CDR1 SGHVS, CDR2 FNYEAQ. This CDR3 is CASSLRGLGQPQHF. The DNA for the CDR3 is TGTGCCAGCAGCTTACGGGGGTTAGGCCAGCCCCAGCATTTT.

This clonotype was seen only a few times. The V and J genes are TRBV24-1 and TRBJ2-1; D is possibly TRBD1 (6 bases). The CDR3 has 15 residues. The V end lost 0 bases, the J end lost 3 bases, and 8 bases lay between the germline ends. Looked up from germline, CDR1 is KGHDR and CDR2 is SFDVKD. The chain's CDR3 is CATSDLRGFYNEQFF. In DNA, the CDR3 is TGTGCCACCAGTGATTTGAGGGGGTTCTACAATGAGCAGTTCTTC.

This clonotype has only a few counts. This chain joins TRBV20-1 and TRBJ2-2; TRBD2 might be the D (6 bases). The germline V gene encodes CDR1 DFQATT and CDR2 SNEGSKA (reference sequence). The V gene lost 3 bases and the J gene lost 4 bases, with 9 bases spanning the gap. The CDR3 totals 13 residues. The CDR3: CSASSGGTGELFF. DNA for the CDR3: TGCAGTGCTAGTTCCGGGGGCACCGGGGAGCTGTTTTTT.

This clonotype was observed a handful of times. The chain has TRBV12-3 or TRBV12-4 and TRBJ1-1, with no clear D. The CDR3 length is 13 residues. V was shortened by 0 bases and J by 5 bases, with 7 bases between the two germline ends. The DNA for the CDR3 is TGTGCCAGCAGTTTAGCTCGCTTTACTGAAGCTTTCTTT. This gives the protein CASSLARFTEAFF.

This clonotype turned up a few times. J is TRBJ2-7 and V is TRBV6-1; 9 bases fit TRBD2. V was clipped by 6 bases and J by 0 bases; unmatched bases: 9. This CDR3 comprises 16 residues. Per the germline V gene, CDR1 is MNHNS and CDR2 is SASEGT. CDR3 sequence (DNA): TGTGCCAGCAGCGTTAGCGGGAGCGAAAGCTCCTACGAGCAGTACTTC. Translating it yields CASSVSGSESSYEQYF.

This clonotype was seen a single time. The genes are TRBV7-8 and TRBJ2-7; 11 bases line up with TRBD2. CDR1 is SGHVS and CDR2 is FQNEAQ in the germline V gene. This CDR3 is built from 12 residues. CDR3 sequence (DNA): TGTGCCAGCAGCCGTAGCAGGGGACTAGCGGCCGTC. It encodes CASSRSRGLAAV.

This chain uses TRBV24-1 with TRBJ2-3; D remains unclear. This CDR3 contains 13 residues. Germline assignment: CDR1 KGHDR and CDR2 SFDVKD. V was cut by 7 bases and J by 4 bases, with 11 bases left in between. This CDR3 is CATSDPLADTQYF. The CDR3 region has the DNA TGTGCCACCAGCGACCCCTTAGCAGATACGCAGTATTTT.

V gene TRBV7-6 combines with J gene TRBJ2-5, with no clear D. This CDR3 is 16 amino acids long. The germline V and J ends were trimmed by 1 base and 5 bases, with 17 bases remaining between them. Germline V gene data show CDR1 as SGHVS and CDR2 as FNYEAQ. The chain's CDR3 is CASSLGAAVHGETQYF. In nucleotides, the CDR3 is TGTGCCAGCAGCTTAGGGGCGGCAGTCCACGGGGAGACCCAGTACTTC.

This chain joins TRBV20-1 and TRBJ1-2, with a weak D call TRBD1 (5 bases). Germline loops: CDR1 DFQATT, CDR2 SNEGSKA (reference sequence). The V gene lost 6 bases and the J gene lost 2 bases, with 16 bases spanning the gap. The CDR3 runs 14 residues. The CDR3 DNA follows: TGCAGTGCCCCCCTAGGGACGGGAAACTATGGCTACACCTTC. Residues: CSAPLGTGNYGYTF.

This clonotype was detected a few times. This chain connects TRBV27 to TRBJ2-2; 7 bases align to TRBD1. V was pared by 10 bases and J by 6 bases, with 8 bases of the junction left unmatched. Germline CDR1 reads MNHEY; CDR2 reads SMNVEV (reference sequence). There are 13 residues in the CDR3. CDR3 sequence: CATSQGRSGELFF. CDR3 coding DNA: TGTGCCACCTCACAGGGGAGATCCGGGGAGCTGTTTTTT.

CDR3 DNA sequence: TGTGCCAGCAGCCGCCTCCTTGGGACAGCGAACACCGGGGAGCTGTTTTTT. This gives the protein CASSRLLGTANTGELFF. The V call is TRBV3-1, the J call TRBJ2-2, with 7 bases lining up with TRBD1. Germline values: CDR1 LGHDT, CDR2 YNNKEL (reference sequence). J lost 0 bases, V lost 4 bases, and 8 bases had no gene match. The CDR3 sequence is 17 residues long. Using reference TRBV3-1 and TRBJ2-2 for the parts outside the CDR3, the full variable domain is DTAVSQTPKYLVTQMGNDKSIKCEQNLGHDTMYWYKQDSKKFLKIMFSYNNKELIINETVPNRFSPKSPDKAHLNLHINSLELGDSAVYFCASSRLLGTANTGELFFGEGSRLTVL.

CDR3 region: CASSHLGRNYEQYF. CDR3 nucleotides: TGCGCCAGCAGCCACCTAGGCAGGAACTACGAGCAGTACTTC. V is TRBV4-1 and J is TRBJ2-7; D remains ambiguous. The V gene lost 3 bases and the J gene lost 3 bases, with 12 bases spanning the gap. Germline assignment: CDR1 MGHRA and CDR2 YSYEKL. The CDR3 length is 14 residues.

The chain recombines TRBV30 with TRBJ1-1; D unclear. Germline V lookup: CDR1 GTSNPN, CDR2 SVGIG (reference sequence). Trimming pared 4 bases from V and 6 bases from J, leaving 18 bases between. The CDR3 loop spans 14 amino acids. Here the CDR3 reads CAWNYVRRKAEAFF. Written as DNA, the CDR3 is TGTGCCTGGAACTATGTCAGGAGGAAGGCTGAAGCTTTCTTT.